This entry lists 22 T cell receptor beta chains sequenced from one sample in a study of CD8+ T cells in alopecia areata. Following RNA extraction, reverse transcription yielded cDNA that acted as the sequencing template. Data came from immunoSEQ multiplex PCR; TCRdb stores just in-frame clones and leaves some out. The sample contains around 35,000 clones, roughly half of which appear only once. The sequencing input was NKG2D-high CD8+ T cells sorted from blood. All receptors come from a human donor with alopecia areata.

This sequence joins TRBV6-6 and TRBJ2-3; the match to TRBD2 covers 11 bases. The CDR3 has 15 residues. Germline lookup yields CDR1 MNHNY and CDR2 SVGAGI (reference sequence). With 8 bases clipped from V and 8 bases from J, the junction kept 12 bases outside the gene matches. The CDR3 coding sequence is TGTGCCAGCGTGGGGTTAGCGGGGGGGCGGAGTACGCAGTATTTT. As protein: CASVGLAGGRSTQYF.

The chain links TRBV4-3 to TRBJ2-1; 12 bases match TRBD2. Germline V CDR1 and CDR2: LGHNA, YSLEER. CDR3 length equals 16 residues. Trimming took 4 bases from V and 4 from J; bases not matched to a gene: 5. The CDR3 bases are TGCGCCAGCAGCCGGACCGGGACTAGCGGGTACAATGAGCAGTTCTTC. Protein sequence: CASSRTGTSGYNEQFF.

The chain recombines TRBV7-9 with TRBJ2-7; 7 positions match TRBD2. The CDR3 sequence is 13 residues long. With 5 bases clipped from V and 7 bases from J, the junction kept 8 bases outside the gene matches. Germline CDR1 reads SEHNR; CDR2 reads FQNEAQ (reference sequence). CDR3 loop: CASSPLGGGEQYF. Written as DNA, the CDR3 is TGTGCCAGCAGCCCCCTTGGCGGGGGTGAGCAGTACTTC.

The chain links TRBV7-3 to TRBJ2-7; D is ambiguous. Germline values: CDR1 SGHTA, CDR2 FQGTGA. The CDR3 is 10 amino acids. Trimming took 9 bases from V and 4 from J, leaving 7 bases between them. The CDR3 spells CARWVYEQYF. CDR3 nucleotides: TGTGCCAGATGGGTGTACGAGCAGTACTTC.

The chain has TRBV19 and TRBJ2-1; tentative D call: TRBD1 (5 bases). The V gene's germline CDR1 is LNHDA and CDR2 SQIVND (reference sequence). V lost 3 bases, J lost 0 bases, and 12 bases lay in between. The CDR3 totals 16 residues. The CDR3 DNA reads TGTGCCAGTAGTATGTCCACAGGACGCTCCTACAATGAGCAGTTCTTC. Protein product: CASSMSTGRSYNEQFF.

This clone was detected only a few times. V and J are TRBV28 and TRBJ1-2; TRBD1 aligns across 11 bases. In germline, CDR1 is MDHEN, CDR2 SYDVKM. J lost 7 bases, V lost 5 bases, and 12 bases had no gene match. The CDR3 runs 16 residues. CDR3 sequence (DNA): TGTGCCAGCAGTAATCTCGGGACAGGGGGTAACGGTGGCTACACCTTC. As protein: CASSNLGTGGNGGYTF.

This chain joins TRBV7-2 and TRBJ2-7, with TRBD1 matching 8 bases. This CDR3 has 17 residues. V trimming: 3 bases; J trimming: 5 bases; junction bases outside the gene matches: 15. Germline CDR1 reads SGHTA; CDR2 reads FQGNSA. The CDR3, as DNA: TGTGCCAGCAGCTTGCGTCTGGGACAGGTTGGAGTGGACGAGCAGTACTTC. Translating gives CASSLRLGQVGVDEQYF. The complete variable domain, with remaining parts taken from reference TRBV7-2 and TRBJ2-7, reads GAGVSQSPSNKVTEKGKDVELRCDPISGHTALYWYRQSLGQGLEFLIYFQGNSAPDKSGLPSDRFSAERTGGSVSTLTIQRTQQEDSAVYLCASSLRLGQVGVDEQYFGPGTRLTVT.

The CDR3 loop is CASSYSSAGGTDTQYF. The CDR3 region has the DNA TGTGCCAGCAGTTACTCGTCGGCGGGAGGGACAGATACGCAGTATTTT. The rearrangement joins TRBV6-5 to TRBJ2-3; TRBD2 aligns across 9 bases. The CDR3 totals 16 residues. Germline CDR1 MNHEY, CDR2 SVGAGI. V shed 0 bases, J shed 3 bases, and the junction held 4 bases outside the gene matches.

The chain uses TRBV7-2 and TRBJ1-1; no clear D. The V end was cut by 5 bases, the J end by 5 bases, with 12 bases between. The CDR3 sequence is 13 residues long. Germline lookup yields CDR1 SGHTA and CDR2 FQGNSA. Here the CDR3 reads CASSIRTGTEAFF. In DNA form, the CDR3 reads TGTGCCAGCAGCATACGGACCGGGACTGAAGCTTTCTTT. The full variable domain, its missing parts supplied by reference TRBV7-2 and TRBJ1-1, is GAGVSQSPSNKVTEKGKDVELRCDPISGHTALYWYRQSLGQGLEFLIYFQGNSAPDKSGLPSDRFSAERTGGSVSTLTIQRTQQEDSAVYLCASSIRTGTEAFFGQGTRLTVV.

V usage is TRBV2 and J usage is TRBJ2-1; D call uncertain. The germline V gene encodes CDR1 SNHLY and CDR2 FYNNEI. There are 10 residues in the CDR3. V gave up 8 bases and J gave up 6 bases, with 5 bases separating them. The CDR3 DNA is TGTGCCAGCGATGGCAATGAGCAGTTCTTC. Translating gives CASDGNEQFF.

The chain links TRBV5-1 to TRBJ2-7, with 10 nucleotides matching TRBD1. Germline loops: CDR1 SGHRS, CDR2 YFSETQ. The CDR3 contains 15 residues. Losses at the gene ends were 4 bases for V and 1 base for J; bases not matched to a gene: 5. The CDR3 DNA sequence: TGCGCCAGCAGCATGGGACAGGGGATGTCCTACGAGCAGTACTTC. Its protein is CASSMGQGMSYEQYF.

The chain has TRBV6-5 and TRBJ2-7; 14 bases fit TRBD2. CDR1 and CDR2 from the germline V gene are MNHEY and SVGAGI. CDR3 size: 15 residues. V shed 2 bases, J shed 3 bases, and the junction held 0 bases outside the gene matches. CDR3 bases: TGTGCCAGCAGTTACGGGACTAGCGGGGGCTACGAGCAGTACTTC. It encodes CASSYGTSGGYEQYF.

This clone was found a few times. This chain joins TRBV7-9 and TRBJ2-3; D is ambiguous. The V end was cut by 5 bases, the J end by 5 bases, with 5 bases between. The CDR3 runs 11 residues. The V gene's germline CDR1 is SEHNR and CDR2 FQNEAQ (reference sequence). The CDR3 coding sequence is TGTGCCAGCAGCCCCATAGATACGCAGTATTTT. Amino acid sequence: CASSPIDTQYF.

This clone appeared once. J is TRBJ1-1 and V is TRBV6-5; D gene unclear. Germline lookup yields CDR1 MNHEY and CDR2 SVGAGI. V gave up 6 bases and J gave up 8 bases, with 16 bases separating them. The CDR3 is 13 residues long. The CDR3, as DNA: TGTGCCAGCAGCCCCCCGGGCCTAAGAGAAGCTTTCTTT. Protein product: CASSPPGLREAFF.

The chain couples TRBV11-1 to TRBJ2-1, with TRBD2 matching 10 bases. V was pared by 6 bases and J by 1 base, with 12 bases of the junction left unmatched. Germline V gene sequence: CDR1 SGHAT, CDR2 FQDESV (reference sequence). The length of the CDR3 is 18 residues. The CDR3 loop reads CASRPGYSGGFSYNEQFF. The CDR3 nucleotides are TGTGCCAGCAGACCAGGATATAGCGGGGGGTTTTCCTACAATGAGCAGTTCTTC.

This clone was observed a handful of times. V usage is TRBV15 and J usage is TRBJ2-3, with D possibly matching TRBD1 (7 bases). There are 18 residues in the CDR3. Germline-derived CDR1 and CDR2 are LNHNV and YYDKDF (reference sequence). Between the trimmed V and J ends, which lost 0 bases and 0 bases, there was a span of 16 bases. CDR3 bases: TGTGCCACCAGCAGAGATCGACTAGGGGGCCTGAGCACAGATACGCAGTATTTT. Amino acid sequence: CATSRDRLGGLSTDTQYF.

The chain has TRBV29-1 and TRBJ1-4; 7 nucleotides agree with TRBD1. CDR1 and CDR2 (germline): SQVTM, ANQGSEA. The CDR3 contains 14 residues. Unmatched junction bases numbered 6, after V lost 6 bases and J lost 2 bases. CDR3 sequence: CSVSPTGTNEKLFF. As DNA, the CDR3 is TGCAGCGTCAGCCCGACAGGGACTAATGAAAAACTGTTTTTT.

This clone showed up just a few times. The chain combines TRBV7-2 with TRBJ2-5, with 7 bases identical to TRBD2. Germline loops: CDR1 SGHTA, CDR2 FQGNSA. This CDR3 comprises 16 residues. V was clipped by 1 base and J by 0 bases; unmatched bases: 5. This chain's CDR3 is CASSLEGRVYQETQYF. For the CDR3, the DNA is TGTGCCAGCAGCTTAGAGGGGAGGGTTTACCAAGAGACCCAGTACTTC.

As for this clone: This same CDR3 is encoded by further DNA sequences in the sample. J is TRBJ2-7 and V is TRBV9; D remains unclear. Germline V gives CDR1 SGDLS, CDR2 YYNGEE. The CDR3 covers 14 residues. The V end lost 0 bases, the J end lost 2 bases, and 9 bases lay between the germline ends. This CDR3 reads CASSVGDTPYEQYF. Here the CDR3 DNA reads TGTGCCAGCAGCGTAGGCGACACCCCCTACGAGCAGTACTTC.

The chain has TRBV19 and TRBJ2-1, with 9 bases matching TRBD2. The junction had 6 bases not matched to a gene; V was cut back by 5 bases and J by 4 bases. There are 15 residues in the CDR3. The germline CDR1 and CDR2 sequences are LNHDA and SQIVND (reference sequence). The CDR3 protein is CASSFSGGTYNEQFF. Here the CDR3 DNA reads TGTGCCAGTAGTTTCAGCGGGGGGACATACAATGAGCAGTTCTTC.

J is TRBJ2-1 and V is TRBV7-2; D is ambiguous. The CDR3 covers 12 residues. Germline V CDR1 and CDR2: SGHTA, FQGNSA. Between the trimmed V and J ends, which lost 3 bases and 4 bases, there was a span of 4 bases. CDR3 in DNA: TGTGCCAGCAGCTTTGAGTACAATGAGCAGTTCTTC. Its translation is CASSFEYNEQFF.

CDR3 sequence (DNA): TGTGCCAGCAGTGAGAAAGCGGCACTCATATTTTCACATACGCAGTATTTT. Protein product: CASSEKAALIFSHTQYF. This chain links TRBV2 with TRBJ2-3; tentative D call: TRBD2 (5 bases). V was pared by 3 bases and J by 7 bases, with 23 bases between. Germline CDR1 is SNHLY and CDR2 is FYNNEI. The CDR3 runs to 17 residues.